Below, one T cell receptor (beta chain) is given with its context. PCR was performed using 60 Vbeta and 13 Jbeta primers. The assay was immunoSEQ multiplex PCR, and TCRdb's table has in-frame clones only and misses some. The data hold around 150,000 clones, with roughly 78% observed a single time. These data come from a study of cytomegalovirus exposure and HLA in healthy donors. The CDR3 spans 15 residues. Trimming at V came to 0 bases and at J to 3 bases, leaving 4 bases not matched to a gene. Sequenced: PBMCs. The chain joins TRBV23-1 to TRBJ2-7, with 8 bases aligning to TRBD1. TRBV23-1 qualifies as an ORF whose function is uncertain. The clonotype comes from a man aged 25 to 40 in good health. This CDR3 reads CASSQSWTGNYEQYF. The CDR3, as DNA: TGCGCCAGCAGTCAATCCTGGACAGGGAACTACGAGCAGTACTTC.